Presented here are 18 T cell receptor beta chains from one specimen sequenced in a study of shared clonotypes between healthy human individuals. Method: immunoSEQ multiplex PCR; TCRdb's copy keeps in-frame clones and lacks some. The sample lists about 380,000 clones, about 96% occurring once. The sequencing input was memory CD8+ T cells sorted from blood. The subset was: CD45RO+ cells pooled with CCR7-negative TemRA cells. Receptor source: a man aged 25 to 40 in good health.

The chain is built from TRBV5-4 and TRBJ1-1; no reliable D call. CDR1 and CDR2 (germline): SGHNT, YYREEE (reference sequence). The CDR3 loop spans 13 amino acids. V lost 2 bases and J 1 base, leaving 6 bases between the germline ends. Here the CDR3 DNA reads TGTGCCAGCAGCTTATATGCGAACACTGAAGCTTTCTTT. Its protein product is CASSLYANTEAFF. The variable domain in full, with the rest retrieved from reference TRBV5-4 and TRBJ1-1, is ETGVTQSPTHLIKTRGQQVTLRCSSQSGHNTVSWYQQALGQGPQFIFQYYREEENGRGNFPPRFSGLQFPNYSSELNVNALELDDSALYLCASSLYANTEAFFGQGTRLTVV.

The chain combines TRBV5-4 with TRBJ2-2; 8 nucleotides match TRBD1. Trimming cost V 4 bases and J 7 bases; bases outside gene matches: 9. CDR1 is SGHNT, CDR2 YYREEE, per germline (reference sequence). This CDR3 contains 15 residues. The CDR3 is CASSIRQGRDGELFF. CDR3 nucleotide sequence: TGTGCCAGCAGCATACGACAGGGGCGGGACGGGGAGCTGTTTTTT.

This clone appeared once. The chain couples TRBV29-1 to TRBJ2-1; D could derive from TRBD1 or TRBD2 (6 bases each). The germline V gene has CDR1 SQVTM and CDR2 ANQGSEA. With 6 bases removed from V and 10 bases from J, the gap between germline ends came to 16 bases. The CDR3 runs 12 residues. As DNA, the CDR3 is TGCAGCGTAGGGGGAGGTTCGCGAGAGCAGTTCTTC. This encodes CSVGGGSREQFF.

The chain couples TRBV5-4 to TRBJ2-7, with D perhaps matching TRBD2 (6 bases). This CDR3 has 15 residues. CDR1 and CDR2 from the germline V gene are SGHNT and YYREEE (reference sequence). Trimming cost V 0 bases and J 2 bases, with 12 bases left between them. The CDR3, as DNA: TGTGCCAGCAGCTTGGTGGGGGGAACAACCTACGAGCAGTACTTC. It codes for CASSLVGGTTYEQYF. The full variable domain, in which reference TRBV5-4 and TRBJ2-7 provide the parts outside the CDR3, is ETGVTQSPTHLIKTRGQQVTLRCSSQSGHNTVSWYQQALGQGPQFIFQYYREEENGRGNFPPRFSGLQFPNYSSELNVNALELDDSALYLCASSLVGGTTYEQYFGPGTRLTVT.

In this sample, this clone turned up once. CDR3 protein: CASSVAPSGSTGELFF. The CDR3 nucleotides are TGTGCCAGCAGCGTAGCTCCTAGCGGGAGCACCGGGGAGCTGTTTTTT. This rearrangement joins TRBV9 to TRBJ2-2, with 10 nucleotides matching TRBD2. V lost 0 bases to trimming and J lost 4 bases; unmatched junction nucleotides: 3. Per the germline V gene, CDR1 is SGDLS and CDR2 is YYNGEE. The CDR3 spans 16 residues. Together with reference TRBV9 and TRBJ2-2, the CDR3 gives the full variable domain: DSGVTQTPKHLITATGQRVTLRCSPRSGDLSVYWYQQSLDQGLQFLIQYYNGEERAKGNILERFSAQQFPDLHSELNLSSLELGDSALYFCASSVAPSGSTGELFFGEGSRLTVL.

The chain is built from TRBV2 and TRBJ2-3; either TRBD1 or TRBD2 may supply D (7 bases each). V was shortened by 8 bases and J by 3 bases, with 24 bases between the two germline ends. The germline V gene has CDR1 SNHLY and CDR2 FYNNEI. The CDR3 runs 17 residues. CDR3 DNA: TGTGCCAGCTTTGAGTTGGTAGGGCAGGGGGGGACAGATACGCAGTATTTT. Translation gives CASFELVGQGGTDTQYF.

V is TRBV7-3 and J is TRBJ2-7, with TRBD1 matching over 8 bases. The CDR3 contains 15 residues. Trimming at V came to 3 bases and at J to 3 bases, leaving 7 bases not matched to a gene. CDR1 and CDR2 (germline): SGHTA, FQGTGA. DNA for the CDR3: TGTGCCAGCAGCTTGCGCCCGGACAGGGACTACGAGCAGTACTTC. Its translation is CASSLRPDRDYEQYF.

This chain joins TRBV5-1 and TRBJ2-3; 7 bases are a match to TRBD2. The V segment lost 0 bases and the J segment 4 bases; nucleotides outside the gene matches: 14. Germline assignment: CDR1 SGHRS and CDR2 YFSETQ. CDR3 length: 18 amino acids. The CDR3 sequence: CASSLGTTSVLGADTQYF. CDR3 coding DNA: TGCGCCAGCAGCTTGGGAACCACTAGCGTTCTAGGGGCAGATACGCAGTATTTT.

The chain has TRBV9 and TRBJ2-1; D is ambiguous. The ends were cut back, 3 bases at V and 6 bases at J, with 7 bases in the middle. CDR3 length equals 12 residues. Germline-derived CDR1 and CDR2 are SGDLS and YYNGEE. The CDR3 coding sequence is TGTGCCAGCAGCGCCGCTAGCAATGAGCAGTTCTTC. It encodes CASSAASNEQFF. Looking up the rest from reference TRBV9 and TRBJ2-1 gives the full variable domain: DSGVTQTPKHLITATGQRVTLRCSPRSGDLSVYWYQQSLDQGLQFLIQYYNGEERAKGNILERFSAQQFPDLHSELNLSSLELGDSALYFCASSAASNEQFFGPGTRLTVL.

The chain couples TRBV28 to TRBJ2-7; D is perhaps TRBD1 (6 bases). Trimming cost V 7 bases and J 2 bases, with 9 bases left between them. The CDR3 has 12 amino acids. Germline CDR1 MDHEN, CDR2 SYDVKM. In DNA form, the CDR3 reads TGTGCCAGCACGGACAGAACCTACGAGCAGTACTTC. Protein: CASTDRTYEQYF.

This chain uses TRBV5-6 with TRBJ2-7; D is uncertain. The CDR3 spans 14 residues. Germline V gene lookup returns CDR1 SGHDT and CDR2 YYEEEE. V was pared by 2 bases and J by 2 bases, with 11 bases between. The CDR3 protein is CASSLIQKAYEQYF. In nucleotides, the CDR3 is TGTGCCAGCAGCTTAATCCAGAAGGCCTACGAGCAGTACTTC.

The chain links TRBV5-8 to TRBJ1-2; D call uncertain. There are 12 residues in the CDR3. The ends were cut back, 4 bases at V and 5 bases at J, with 9 bases in the middle. Germline V CDR1 and CDR2: SGHTS, YDEGEE. The CDR3 is CASSPRGYGYTF. The CDR3 region has the DNA TGTGCCAGCAGCCCCCGAGGGTATGGCTACACCTTC.

The chain joins TRBV4-1 to TRBJ1-3; 10 nucleotides line up with TRBD1. Trimming at V came to 7 bases and at J to 0 bases, leaving 9 bases not matched to a gene. Per germline, CDR1 MGHRA and CDR2 YSYEKL. The CDR3 is 17 residues long. The CDR3 sequence: CASTPGQGLFSGNTIYF. DNA for the CDR3: TGCGCCAGCACCCCGGGACAGGGGCTTTTCTCTGGAAACACCATATATTTT.

This clone showed up just once. The chain is built from TRBV9 and TRBJ2-3; 7 bases align to TRBD2. Trimming took 0 bases from V and 1 from J; bases not matched to a gene: 8. The germline gives CDR1 SGDLS, CDR2 YYNGEE. This CDR3 has 17 residues. CDR3 sequence reads: CASSVALAERGTDTQYF. The DNA of the CDR3 is TGTGCCAGCAGCGTAGCTCTAGCGGAACGCGGCACAGATACGCAGTATTTT.

The chain recombines TRBV4-1 with TRBJ2-1; 10 bases line up with TRBD1. This CDR3 region has 14 residues. V was pared by 4 bases and J by 9 bases, with 6 bases of the junction left unmatched. From germline, CDR1 is MGHRA and CDR2 YSYEKL. CDR3 DNA: TGCGCCAGCAGCCGACGACAGGGGGCGGGTGAGCAGTTCTTC. It encodes CASSRRQGAGEQFF.

The chain links TRBV7-2 to TRBJ2-1; 12 positions match TRBD2. Losses at the gene ends were 3 bases for V and 8 bases for J; bases not matched to a gene: 11. CDR3 length: 17 amino acids. The germline V gene has CDR1 SGHTA and CDR2 FQGNSA. In DNA, the CDR3 is TGTGCCAGCAGCTTTCGCCACCTAGCGGGAGGGCCTCATGAGCAGTTCTTC. As protein: CASSFRHLAGGPHEQFF. Full variable domain (remainder filled in from reference TRBV7-2 and TRBJ2-1): GAGVSQSPSNKVTEKGKDVELRCDPISGHTALYWYRQSLGQGLEFLIYFQGNSAPDKSGLPSDRFSAERTGGSVSTLTIQRTQQEDSAVYLCASSFRHLAGGPHEQFFGPGTRLTVL.

The chain joins TRBV5-1 to TRBJ2-5, with 9 bases aligning to TRBD2. The germline V gene encodes CDR1 SGHRS and CDR2 YFSETQ. The J segment lost 5 bases and the V segment lost 4 bases, leaving 12 bases of the junction unmatched. This CDR3 spans 16 amino acids. As DNA, the CDR3 is TGCGCCAGCAGCGCTAGGGCTAGCGGGATCCAGGAGACCCAGTACTTC. It translates to CASSARASGIQETQYF.

This chain joins TRBV15 and TRBJ2-2; maybe TRBD1 (6 bases). The length of the CDR3 is 13 residues. Trimming removed 7 bases from V and 7 bases from J, with 13 bases in between. Germline assignment: CDR1 LNHNV and CDR2 YYDKDF (reference sequence). In nucleotides, the CDR3 is TGTGCCACCAAGGCAGGGGCCGGCGGGGAGCTGTTTTTT. Translating gives CATKAGAGGELFF. The full variable domain, in which reference TRBV15 and TRBJ2-2 provide the parts outside the CDR3, is DAMVIQNPRYQVTQFGKPVTLSCSQTLNHNVMYWYQQKSSQAPKLLFHYYDKDFNNEADTPDNFQSRRPNTSFCFLDIRSPGLGDTAMYLCATKAGAGGELFFGEGSRLTVL.